These 27 T cell receptor beta chains originate from one sample sequenced in a study of blood T cell repertoires in COVID-19. Repertoires were generated with immunoSEQ multiplex PCR, while TCRdb's copy carries only in-frame clones and drops some. Among over 200,000 clones listed, 85% to 90% were seen once. Sequenced input: peripheral blood. Receptors were obtained from a middle-aged woman who had recovered from COVID-19.

This chain links TRBV7-6 with TRBJ1-6; the D is unclear. The CDR3 extends over 16 amino acids. The ends were cut back, 5 bases at V and 0 bases at J, with 11 bases in the middle. Germline assignment: CDR1 SGHVS and CDR2 FNYEAQ. CDR3: CASSPIKSSYNSPLHF. CDR3 in DNA: TGTGCCAGCAGCCCCATCAAGAGCTCCTATAATTCACCCCTCCACTTT. The full variable domain, in which reference TRBV7-6 and TRBJ1-6 provide the parts outside the CDR3, is GAGVSQSPRYKVTKRGQDVALRCDPISGHVSLYWYRQALGQGPEFLTYFNYEAQQDKSGLPNDRFSAERPEGSISTLTIQRTEQRDSAMYRCASSPIKSSYNSPLHFGNGTRLTVT.

J is TRBJ1-6 and V is TRBV5-5; TRBD1 agrees at 7 bases. V was pared by 0 bases and J by 7 bases, with 4 bases of the junction left unmatched. The CDR3 spans 15 residues. From germline, CDR1 is SGHKS and CDR2 YYEKEE (reference sequence). The DNA for the CDR3 is TGTGCCAGCAGCTTGGGAGGGACAGCAAATTCACCCCTCCACTTT. It translates to CASSLGGTANSPLHF.

The V call is TRBV19, the J call TRBJ1-2; TRBD1 aligns across 7 bases. The CDR3 runs 14 residues. The germline CDR1 and CDR2 sequences are LNHDA and SQIVND (reference sequence). V dropped 3 bases and J dropped 4; count of bases not matched to a gene: 5. CDR3 DNA: TGTGCCAGTAGTATCCCAGGGGGACGCTATGGCTACACCTTC. Translation gives CASSIPGGRYGYTF.

The chain joins TRBV2 to TRBJ1-2; D remains unclear. Germline loops: CDR1 SNHLY, CDR2 FYNNEI. The CDR3 extends over 15 amino acids. Trimming pared 1 base from V and 0 bases from J, leaving 9 bases between. CDR3 region: CASSEGGLPNYGYTF. The CDR3 nucleotides are TGTGCCAGCAGTGAAGGAGGTTTACCTAACTATGGCTACACCTTC.

This clone was recorded once. The V gene is TRBV27, the J gene TRBJ2-7, with D maybe TRBD2 (6 bases). The CDR3 has 13 amino acids. The germline gives CDR1 MNHEY, CDR2 SMNVEV (reference sequence). Trimming cost V 3 bases and J 4 bases, with 10 bases left between them. In DNA form, the CDR3 reads TGTGCCAGCAGTTTTGGAGGGTCATACGAGCAGTACTTC. Translation: CASSFGGSYEQYF.

V and J are TRBV6-6 and TRBJ2-3, with TRBD2 matching 8 bases. This CDR3 is built from 15 residues. Unmatched junction bases numbered 7, after V lost 7 bases and J lost 1 base. Per the germline V gene, CDR1 is MNHNY and CDR2 is SVGAGI (reference sequence). The CDR3 nucleotides read TGTGCCAGCACCCCCTTTAGCGGGGGCACAGATACGCAGTATTTT. This gives the protein CASTPFSGGTDTQYF.

This chain links TRBV4-1 with TRBJ1-2, with D perhaps TRBD1 (6 bases). V lost 4 bases, J lost 4 bases, and 16 bases lay in between. The CDR3 totals 15 residues. Germline V gene data show CDR1 as MGHRA and CDR2 as YSYEKL. This chain's CDR3 is CASSPSGGRGYGYTF. The CDR3 DNA sequence: TGCGCCAGCAGCCCCTCCGGGGGGCGAGGCTATGGCTACACCTTC.

A single count supports this clone. CDR3 sequence reads: CASTRRADNTGELFF. The CDR3 DNA reads as TGTGCCAGCACCCGGCGAGCGGACAACACCGGGGAGCTGTTTTTT. V is TRBV11-2 and J is TRBJ2-2, with D possibly matching TRBD2 (5 bases). V lost 7 bases, J lost 2 bases, and 14 bases lay in between. Germline V gene lookup returns CDR1 SGHAT and CDR2 FQNNGV. The CDR3 has 15 amino acids. The entire variable domain, with the rest obtained from reference TRBV11-2 and TRBJ2-2, is as follows: EAGVAQSPRYKIIEKRQSVAFWCNPISGHATLYWYQQILGQGPKLLIQFQNNGVVDDSQLPKDRFSAERLKGVDSTLKIQPAKLEDSAVYLCASTRRADNTGELFFGEGSRLTVL.

This sequence joins TRBV3-1 (or the pseudogene TRBV3-2) and TRBJ2-2; the match to TRBD2 covers 8 bases. The CDR3 is made up of 18 amino acids. Germline CDR1 and CDR2: LGHDT and YNNKEL (reference sequence). The V and J ends lost 7 bases and 5 bases, in that order; junction bases with no gene match: 18. CDR3 protein: CASTLGASGPRGTGELFF. CDR3 nucleotides: TGTGCCAGCACCCTCGGGGCTAGCGGGCCCCGGGGGACCGGGGAGCTGTTTTTT.

This rearrangement joins TRBV19 to TRBJ1-1; D unresolved. CDR3 length: 13 residues. CDR1 and CDR2 (germline): LNHDA, SQIVND (reference sequence). V was trimmed by 6 bases and J by 3 bases, leaving 11 bases between them. The CDR3 region has the DNA TGTGCCAGTAGCCATAACGGGGACACTGAAGCTTTCTTT. This gives the protein CASSHNGDTEAFF.

J is TRBJ1-1 and V is TRBV10-3; D gene unclear. Trimming took off 3 bases at V and 5 bases at J, with 19 bases between the two ends. The V gene's germline CDR1 is ENHRY and CDR2 SYGVKD. This CDR3 spans 16 amino acids. The CDR3: CAISDPAPEAGTEAFF. The CDR3 bases are TGTGCCATCAGTGACCCGGCCCCTGAGGCGGGGACTGAAGCTTTCTTT.

This chain uses TRBV6-1 with TRBJ2-5, with D possibly matching TRBD2 (6 bases). CDR1 is MNHNS, CDR2 SASEGT, per germline. The V gene lost 11 bases and the J gene lost 2 bases, with 12 bases spanning the gap. The CDR3 length is 12 residues. CDR3 in DNA: TGTGCCGGAGGGGCCGGGCAAGAGACCCAGTACTTC. Amino acid sequence: CAGGAGQETQYF.

V gene TRBV27 combines with J gene TRBJ2-1; possibly TRBD2 for D (6 bases). This CDR3 contains 13 residues. The V and J ends lost 1 base and 10 bases respectively, with 11 bases between them. Germline values: CDR1 MNHEY, CDR2 SMNVEV (reference sequence). Written as DNA, the CDR3 is TGTGCCAGCAGTTTATATCGGGGGACGGAGCAGTTCTTC. It translates to CASSLYRGTEQFF.

The genes are TRBV28 and TRBJ2-2; 8 positions match TRBD1. CDR3 length: 16 residues. V shed 6 bases, J shed 7 bases, and the junction held 13 bases outside the gene matches. The germline gives CDR1 MDHEN, CDR2 SYDVKM. The CDR3: CASSQRGRGHGGELFF. For the CDR3, the DNA is TGTGCCAGCAGCCAGAGGGGCAGGGGGCATGGCGGGGAGCTGTTTTTT.

This clone appeared a few times. This chain joins TRBV28 and TRBJ2-2; D unclear. Germline V gives CDR1 MDHEN, CDR2 SYDVKM. The CDR3 covers 16 residues. V was clipped by 7 bases and J by 1 base, with 16 bases between them. The CDR3 DNA follows: TGTGCCAGCACCCCTCCCGTGGCAGGGAACACCGGGGAGCTGTTTTTT. It specifies CASTPPVAGNTGELFF.

The rearrangement uses TRBV5-6 and TRBJ2-7; TRBD2 agrees at 10 bases. Germline CDR1 and CDR2: SGHDT and YYEEEE. This CDR3 region has 18 residues. J was trimmed by 1 base and V by 0 bases; bases with no gene match: 10. CDR3 bases: TGTGCCAGCAGCTTGGGGCTAGCGGGAGTGGGGTCGTCCTACGAGCAGTACTTC. It translates to CASSLGLAGVGSSYEQYF.

This chain links TRBV4-1 with TRBJ2-1; 9 nucleotides match TRBD2. Germline CDR1 MGHRA, CDR2 YSYEKL. V dropped 3 bases and J dropped 6; count of bases not matched to a gene: 3. The CDR3 sequence is 14 residues long. The CDR3 coding sequence is TGCGCCAGCAGCCAGGGACTAGCTGGCAATGAGCAGTTCTTC. Encoded protein: CASSQGLAGNEQFF.

This chain connects TRBV18 to TRBJ2-2; TRBD1 matches 7 bases. V shed 5 bases, J shed 3 bases, and the junction held 6 bases outside the gene matches. The V gene's germline CDR1 is KGHSH and CDR2 LQKENI. The CDR3 extends over 15 amino acids. CDR3 loop: CASSRGHTDTGELFF. CDR3 coding DNA: TGTGCCAGCTCAAGGGGGCACACAGACACCGGGGAGCTGTTTTTT.

This rearrangement joins TRBV18 to TRBJ2-1, with TRBD2 matching over 7 bases. This CDR3 comprises 16 residues. V trimming: 1 base; J trimming: 0 bases; junction bases outside the gene matches: 3. The germline V gene encodes CDR1 KGHSH and CDR2 LQKENI. The CDR3 sequence is CASSPRGGSSYNEQFF. The CDR3 DNA follows: TGTGCCAGCTCACCACGTGGCGGGAGCTCCTACAATGAGCAGTTCTTC.

This clone has only one observation. The rearrangement joins TRBV2 to TRBJ2-1; 8 positions agree with TRBD2. The CDR3 covers 15 residues. With V trimmed by 6 bases and J by 7 bases, 11 bases remained unmatched. The germline V gene has CDR1 SNHLY and CDR2 FYNNEI. DNA of the CDR3: TGTGCCAGCAGGCGTACAAAGCCGGGGGGGAATGAGCAGTTCTTC. Translated: CASRRTKPGGNEQFF.

This chain links TRBV19 with TRBJ1-3, with TRBD1 matching over 8 bases. Per the germline V gene, CDR1 is LNHDA and CDR2 is SQIVND (reference sequence). Germline trimming cut 7 bases from V and 3 bases from J; bases unmatched to any gene: 11. This CDR3 comprises 16 residues. CDR3 bases: TGTGCCAGTACCCCAGTGCAGGGGGCGATTGGAAACACCATATATTTT. Translated, it gives CASTPVQGAIGNTIYF.

The rearrangement links TRBV7-9 to TRBJ1-5, with TRBD1 matching over 9 bases. Germline V gene sequence: CDR1 SEHNR, CDR2 FQNEAQ (reference sequence). V dropped 1 base and J dropped 0; count of bases not matched to a gene: 7. The CDR3 is made up of 18 amino acids. The CDR3 sequence: CASSLGPPDRGSNQPQHF. In nucleotides, the CDR3 is TGTGCCAGCAGCTTAGGACCGCCGGACAGGGGTAGCAATCAGCCCCAGCATTTT.

The chain has TRBV30 and TRBJ2-4, with D perhaps matching TRBD2 (5 bases). Germline V lookup: CDR1 GTSNPN, CDR2 SVGIG (reference sequence). V lost 0 bases and J lost 0, with 9 bases in between. This CDR3 is 15 amino acids long. CDR3 protein: CAWSVGVVAKNIQYF. The CDR3 DNA is TGTGCCTGGAGTGTGGGAGTAGTAGCCAAAAACATTCAGTACTTC.

The chain couples TRBV28 to TRBJ1-2; no definite D call. V lost 8 bases, J lost 4 bases, and 14 bases lay in between. Germline CDR1 is MDHEN and CDR2 is SYDVKM. The CDR3 runs to 13 residues. Written as DNA, the CDR3 is TGTGCCAGCGCCCGAGGTTCTCGCTATGGCTACACCTTC. Translation: CASARGSRYGYTF.

This chain links TRBV18 with TRBJ1-2; D is uncertain. V was shortened by 2 bases and J by 8 bases, with 6 bases between the two germline ends. Germline V gene data show CDR1 as KGHSH and CDR2 as LQKENI. This CDR3 is built from 11 residues. The CDR3 protein is CASSPEAGYTF. For the CDR3, the DNA is TGTGCCAGCTCACCAGAGGCCGGCTACACCTTC.

For the CDR3, the DNA is TGCGCCAGCAGCTTGTATTATGGCGGGAGAGGGGATACGCAGTATTTT. It codes for CASSLYYGGRGDTQYF. The rearrangement uses TRBV5-1 and TRBJ2-3; 7 nucleotides match TRBD2. Germline V lookup: CDR1 SGHRS, CDR2 YFSETQ. This CDR3 contains 16 residues. V dropped 1 base and J dropped 6; count of bases not matched to a gene: 11.

The V and J genes are TRBV28 and TRBJ1-6, with a possible D match to TRBD1 (5 bases). Germline V gene data show CDR1 as MDHEN and CDR2 as SYDVKM. CDR3 length equals 15 residues. Trimming pared 8 bases from V and 5 bases from J, leaving 16 bases between. The CDR3 bases are TGTGCCAGCGGGGGGAGTGGCACCCATAATTCACCCCTCCACTTT. It is translated as CASGGSGTHNSPLHF.